Described below is a single T cell receptor beta chain sequence and its context. This entry is derived from a study of blood T cell repertoires in COVID-19. Study as a whole: Donors in the United States, Italy and Spain gave samples during acute or convalescent COVID-19. Sample material is recorded as cDNA or gDNA derived from T cells, B-cell-depleted T cells, or PBMCs.

Authors' processing steps: Amplifying reference gene primers gave estimates of nucleated cell counts. Measured with immunoSEQ multiplex PCR; TCRdb has only the in-frame clones, and not every one. V and J calls and clone size are as listed in that table; D and trimming were resolved from the DNA. The sample shows approximately 140,000 clones, approximately 80% of them seen only once. The J segment lost 4 bases and the V segment lost 4 bases, leaving 6 bases of the junction unmatched. The CDR3 has 15 amino acids. CDR1 is SNHLY, CDR2 FYNNEI, per germline. The sequence derives from a man aged 50 or older with acute or convalescent COVID-19. Sequencing used peripheral blood. J is TRBJ2-2 and V is TRBV2; TRBD1 aligns across 7 bases. CDR3 coding DNA: TGTGCCAGCAGTGTAAGGCAGGGGGTCACCGGGGAGCTGTTTTTT. Translation: CASSVRQGVTGELFF.